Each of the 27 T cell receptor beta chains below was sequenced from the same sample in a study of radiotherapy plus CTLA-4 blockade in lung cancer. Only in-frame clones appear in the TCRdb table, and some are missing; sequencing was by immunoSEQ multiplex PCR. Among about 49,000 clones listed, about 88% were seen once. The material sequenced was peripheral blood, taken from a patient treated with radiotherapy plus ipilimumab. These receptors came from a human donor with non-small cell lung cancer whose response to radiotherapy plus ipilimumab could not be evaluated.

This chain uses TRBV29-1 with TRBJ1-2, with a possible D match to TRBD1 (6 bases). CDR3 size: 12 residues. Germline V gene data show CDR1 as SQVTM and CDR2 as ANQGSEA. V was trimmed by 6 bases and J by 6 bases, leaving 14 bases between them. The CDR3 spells CSVRTGGHGYTF. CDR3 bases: TGCAGCGTACGGACCGGGGGGCATGGCTACACCTTC.

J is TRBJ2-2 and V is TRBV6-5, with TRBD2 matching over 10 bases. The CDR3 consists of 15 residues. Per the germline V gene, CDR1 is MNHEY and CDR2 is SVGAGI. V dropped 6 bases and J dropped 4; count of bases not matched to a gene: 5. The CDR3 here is CASRLAGGSTGELFF. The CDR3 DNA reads TGTGCCAGCAGATTAGCGGGGGGCTCCACCGGGGAGCTGTTTTTT.

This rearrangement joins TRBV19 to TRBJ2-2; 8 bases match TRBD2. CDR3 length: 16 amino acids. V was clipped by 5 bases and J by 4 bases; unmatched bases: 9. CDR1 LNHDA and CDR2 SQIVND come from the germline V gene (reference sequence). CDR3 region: CASSPLGGASTGELFF. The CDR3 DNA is TGTGCCAGTAGTCCGCTCGGGGGGGCTAGCACCGGGGAGCTGTTTTTT.

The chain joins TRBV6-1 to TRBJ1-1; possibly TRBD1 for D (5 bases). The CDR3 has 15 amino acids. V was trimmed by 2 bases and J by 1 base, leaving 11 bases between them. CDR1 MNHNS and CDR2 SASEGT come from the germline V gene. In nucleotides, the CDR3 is TGTGCCAGCAGTGAAAGGGGACTGGCGAACACTGAAGCTTTCTTT. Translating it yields CASSERGLANTEAFF.

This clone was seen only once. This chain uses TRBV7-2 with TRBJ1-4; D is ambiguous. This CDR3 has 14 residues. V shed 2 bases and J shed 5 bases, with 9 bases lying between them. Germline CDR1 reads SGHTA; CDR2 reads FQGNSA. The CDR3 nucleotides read TGTGCCAGCAGCTTAAGGCACGGGAATGAAAAACTGTTTTTT. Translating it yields CASSLRHGNEKLFF.

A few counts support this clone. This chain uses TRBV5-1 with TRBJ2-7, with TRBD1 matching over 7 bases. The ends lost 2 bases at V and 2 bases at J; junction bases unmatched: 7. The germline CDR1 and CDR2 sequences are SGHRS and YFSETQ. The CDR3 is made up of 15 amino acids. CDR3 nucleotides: TGCGCCAGCAGCTTCACAGGGGTTAATCCCTACGAGCAGTACTTC. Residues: CASSFTGVNPYEQYF. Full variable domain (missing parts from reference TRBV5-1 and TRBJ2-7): KAGVTQTPRYLIKTRGQQVTLSCSPISGHRSVSWYQQTPGQGLQFLFEYFSETQRNKGNFPGRFSGRQFSNSRSEMNVSTLELGDSALYLCASSFTGVNPYEQYFGPGTRLTVT.

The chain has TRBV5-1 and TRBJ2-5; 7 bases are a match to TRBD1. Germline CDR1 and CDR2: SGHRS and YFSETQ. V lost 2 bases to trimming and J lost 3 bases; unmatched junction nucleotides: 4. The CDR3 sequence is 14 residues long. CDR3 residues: CASSFGRGKETQYF. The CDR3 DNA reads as TGCGCCAGCAGCTTTGGCAGGGGGAAAGAGACCCAGTACTTC.

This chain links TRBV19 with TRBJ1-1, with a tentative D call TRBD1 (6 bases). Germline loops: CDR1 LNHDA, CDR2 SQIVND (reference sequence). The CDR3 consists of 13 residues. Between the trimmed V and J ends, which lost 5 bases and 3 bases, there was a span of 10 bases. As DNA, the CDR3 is TGTGCCAGTAGTGCGTACAGGGACACTGAAGCTTTCTTT. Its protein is CASSAYRDTEAFF.

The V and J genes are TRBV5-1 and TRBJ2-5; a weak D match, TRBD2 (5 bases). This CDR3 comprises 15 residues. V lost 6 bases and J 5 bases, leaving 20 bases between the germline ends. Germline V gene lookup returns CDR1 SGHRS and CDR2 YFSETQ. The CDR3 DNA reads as TGCGCCAGCAAGGAGGTCTCGTCGGGGTATGAGACCCAGTACTTC. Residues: CASKEVSSGYETQYF.

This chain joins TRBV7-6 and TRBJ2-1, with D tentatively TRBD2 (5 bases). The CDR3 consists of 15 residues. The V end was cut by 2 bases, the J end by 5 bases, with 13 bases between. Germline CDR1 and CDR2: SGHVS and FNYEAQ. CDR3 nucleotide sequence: TGTGCCAGCAGCTTACACGTGAGCGGCAACAATGAGCAGTTCTTC. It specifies CASSLHVSGNNEQFF.

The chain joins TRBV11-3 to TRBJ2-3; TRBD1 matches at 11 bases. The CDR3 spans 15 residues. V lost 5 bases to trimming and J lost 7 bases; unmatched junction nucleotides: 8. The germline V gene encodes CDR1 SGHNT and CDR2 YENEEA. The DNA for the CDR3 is TGTGCCAGCAGCAATCCGGGACAGGGGGGCCATACGCAGTATTTT. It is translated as CASSNPGQGGHTQYF.

The CDR3 sequence: CASIQGPDRGQSEQYF. In DNA, the CDR3 is TGTGCCAGCATCCAAGGCCCTGACAGGGGGCAAAGTGAGCAGTACTTC. The chain employs TRBV28 and TRBJ2-7; the match to TRBD1 covers 10 bases. V shed 7 bases, J shed 7 bases, and the junction held 16 bases outside the gene matches. Germline values: CDR1 MDHEN, CDR2 SYDVKM. The CDR3 sequence is 16 residues long.

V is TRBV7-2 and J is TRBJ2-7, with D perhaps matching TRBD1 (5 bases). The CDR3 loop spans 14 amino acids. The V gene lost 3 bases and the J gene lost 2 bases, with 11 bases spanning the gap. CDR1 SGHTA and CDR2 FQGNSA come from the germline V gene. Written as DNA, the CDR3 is TGTGCCAGCAGCTTTGGGGCTCCGACCTACGAGCAGTACTTC. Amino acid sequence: CASSFGAPTYEQYF.

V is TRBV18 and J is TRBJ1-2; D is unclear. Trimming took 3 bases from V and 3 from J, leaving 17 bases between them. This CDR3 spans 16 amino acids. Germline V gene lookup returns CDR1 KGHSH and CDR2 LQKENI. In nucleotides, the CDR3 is TGTGCCAGCTCACCTGTGGTCGGAGGGCGGGACTATGGCTACACCTTC. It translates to CASSPVVGGRDYGYTF.

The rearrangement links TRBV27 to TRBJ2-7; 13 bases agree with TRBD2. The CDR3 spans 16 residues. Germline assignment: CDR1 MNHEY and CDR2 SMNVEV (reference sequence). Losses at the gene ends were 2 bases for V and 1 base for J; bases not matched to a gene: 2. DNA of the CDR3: TGTGCCAGCAGTTTAACTAGCGGGGGGGCTTCCTACGAGCAGTACTTC. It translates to CASSLTSGGASYEQYF.

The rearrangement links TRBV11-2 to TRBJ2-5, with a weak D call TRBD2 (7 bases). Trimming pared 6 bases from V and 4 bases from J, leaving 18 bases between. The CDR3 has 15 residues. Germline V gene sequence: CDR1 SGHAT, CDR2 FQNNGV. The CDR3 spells CASRPLGGGLETQYF. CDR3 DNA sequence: TGTGCCAGCAGACCATTAGGGGGGGGGTTAGAGACCCAGTACTTC. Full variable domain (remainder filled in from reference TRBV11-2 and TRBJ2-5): EAGVAQSPRYKIIEKRQSVAFWCNPISGHATLYWYQQILGQGPKLLIQFQNNGVVDDSQLPKDRFSAERLKGVDSTLKIQPAKLEDSAVYLCASRPLGGGLETQYFGPGTRLLVL.

The CDR3 DNA reads as TGTGCCAGCAGTGCGGGGACAGGGAAATACAATGGCTACACCTTC. Translating it yields CASSAGTGKYNGYTF. The chain couples TRBV6-5 to TRBJ1-2, with TRBD1 matching 9 bases. V was pared by 5 bases and J by 6 bases, with 10 bases of the junction left unmatched. The CDR3 is 15 amino acids. Germline V gives CDR1 MNHEY, CDR2 SVGAGI.

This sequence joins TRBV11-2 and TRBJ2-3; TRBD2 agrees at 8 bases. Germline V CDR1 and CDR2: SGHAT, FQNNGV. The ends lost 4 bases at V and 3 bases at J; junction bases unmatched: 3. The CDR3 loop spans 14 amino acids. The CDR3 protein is CASSSGLGTDTQYF. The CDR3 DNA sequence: TGTGCCAGCAGCTCGGGACTAGGGACAGATACGCAGTATTTT.

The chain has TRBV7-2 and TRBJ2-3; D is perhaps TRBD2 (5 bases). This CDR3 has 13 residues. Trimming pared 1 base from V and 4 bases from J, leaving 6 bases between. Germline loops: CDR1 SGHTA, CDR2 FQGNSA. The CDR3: CASSLVGADTQYF. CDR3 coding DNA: TGTGCCAGCAGCTTAGTCGGGGCAGATACGCAGTATTTT.

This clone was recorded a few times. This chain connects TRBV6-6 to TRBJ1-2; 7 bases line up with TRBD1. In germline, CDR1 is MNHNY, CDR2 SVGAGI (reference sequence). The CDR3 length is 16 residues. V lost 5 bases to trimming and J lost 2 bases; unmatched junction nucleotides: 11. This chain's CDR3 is CASSQRTGQSNYGYTF. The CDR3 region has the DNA TGTGCCAGCAGTCAGCGGACAGGCCAGTCCAACTATGGCTACACCTTC.

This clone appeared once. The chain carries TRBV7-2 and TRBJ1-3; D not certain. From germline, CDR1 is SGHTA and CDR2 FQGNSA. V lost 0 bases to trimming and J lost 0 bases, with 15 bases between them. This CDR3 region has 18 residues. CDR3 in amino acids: CASSLAHYQSSSGNTIYF. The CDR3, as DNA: TGTGCCAGCAGCTTAGCGCATTATCAGTCGTCCTCTGGAAACACCATATATTTT.

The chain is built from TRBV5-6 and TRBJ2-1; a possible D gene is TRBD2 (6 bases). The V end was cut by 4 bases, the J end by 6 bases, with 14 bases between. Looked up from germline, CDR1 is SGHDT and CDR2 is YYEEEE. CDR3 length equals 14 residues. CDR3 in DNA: TGTGCCAGCAGCCCCGAGCTAGCGACCAATGAGCAGTTCTTC. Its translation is CASSPELATNEQFF.

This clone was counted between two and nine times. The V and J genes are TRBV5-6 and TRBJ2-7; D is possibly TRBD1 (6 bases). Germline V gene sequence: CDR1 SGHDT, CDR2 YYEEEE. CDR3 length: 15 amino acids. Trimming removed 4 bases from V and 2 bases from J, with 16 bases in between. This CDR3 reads CASSPTGAGAYEQYF. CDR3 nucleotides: TGTGCCAGCAGCCCTACTGGGGCAGGGGCCTACGAGCAGTACTTC. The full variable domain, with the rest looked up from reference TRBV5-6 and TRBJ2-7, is DAGVTQSPTHLIKTRGQQVTLRCSPKSGHDTVSWYQQALGQGPQFIFQYYEEEERQRGNFPDRFSGHQFPNYSSELNVNALLLGDSALYLCASSPTGAGAYEQYFGPGTRLTVT.

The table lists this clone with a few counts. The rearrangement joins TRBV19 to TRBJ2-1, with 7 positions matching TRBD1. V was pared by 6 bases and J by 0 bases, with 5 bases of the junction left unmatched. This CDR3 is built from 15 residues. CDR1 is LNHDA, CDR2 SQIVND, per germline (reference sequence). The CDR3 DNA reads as TGTGCCAGTAGGCCGACAGGGAGCTCCTACAATGAGCAGTTCTTC. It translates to CASRPTGSSYNEQFF.

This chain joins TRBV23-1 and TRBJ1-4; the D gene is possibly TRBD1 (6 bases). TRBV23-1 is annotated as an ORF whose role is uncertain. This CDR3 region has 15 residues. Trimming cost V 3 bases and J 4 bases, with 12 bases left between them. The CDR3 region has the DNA TGCGCCAGCAGTCATTCGGACAGCCGTAATGAAAAACTGTTTTTT. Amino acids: CASSHSDSRNEKLFF.

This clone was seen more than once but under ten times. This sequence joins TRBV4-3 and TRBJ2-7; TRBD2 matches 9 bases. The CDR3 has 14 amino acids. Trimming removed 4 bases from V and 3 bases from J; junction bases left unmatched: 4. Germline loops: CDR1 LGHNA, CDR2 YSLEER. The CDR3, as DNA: TGCGCCAGCAGCCGGGGCGGGGGGGTCTACGAGCAGTACTTC. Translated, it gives CASSRGGGVYEQYF.

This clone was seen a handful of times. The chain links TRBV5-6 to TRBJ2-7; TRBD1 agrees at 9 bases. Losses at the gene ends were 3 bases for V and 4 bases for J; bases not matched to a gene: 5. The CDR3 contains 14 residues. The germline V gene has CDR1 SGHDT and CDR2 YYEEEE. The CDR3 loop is CASSSETGGYEQYF. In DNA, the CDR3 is TGTGCCAGCAGCTCCGAGACAGGGGGGTACGAGCAGTACTTC.